These 3 T cell receptor beta chains came from one sample sequenced in a study of T cell responses to AZD1222 COVID-19 vaccine. Measured with immunoSEQ multiplex PCR; TCRdb has only the in-frame clones, and not every one. The sample has about 180,000 clones, around nine tenths seen once. Sequenced here: peripheral blood, sampled on day 0 of AZD1222 vaccination. These receptors all stem from an adult in good health.

The DNA for the CDR3 is TGTGCCAACAGCGGGACAGGGACCTACGAGCAGTACTTC. This encodes CANSGTGTYEQYF. V usage is TRBV10-3 and J usage is TRBJ2-7, with 9 bases identical to TRBD1. The ends lost 10 bases at V and 2 bases at J; junction bases unmatched: 6. This CDR3 has 13 amino acids. Germline V gene lookup returns CDR1 ENHRY and CDR2 SYGVKD.

V and J are TRBV10-3 and TRBJ2-5, with D perhaps TRBD1 or TRBD2 (5 bases each). This CDR3 contains 12 residues. Trimming took off 10 bases at V and 4 bases at J, with 13 bases between the two ends. Per germline, CDR1 ENHRY and CDR2 SYGVKD. The CDR3 DNA sequence: TGTGCCACCCAAGGGGACGCAGAGACCCAGTACTTC. It is translated as CATQGDAETQYF.

V and J are TRBV5-8 and TRBJ2-7; no definite D call. Between the trimmed V and J ends, which lost 2 bases and 5 bases, there was a span of 2 bases. Germline values: CDR1 SGHTS, CDR2 YDEGEE. CDR3 length equals 10 residues. CDR3 sequence reads: CASSFHEQYF. The CDR3 coding sequence is TGTGCCAGCAGCTTCCACGAGCAGTACTTC.